This TCR beta chain was identified in a study of blood T cell repertoires in COVID-19. Study-level information: Acute and convalescent COVID-19 samples came from the United States, Italy and Spain. PBMCs, B-cell-depleted T cells, or T cells were the source of the cDNA or gDNA that made up the material.

With 5 bases removed from V and 8 bases from J, the gap between germline ends came to 15 bases. This CDR3 has 13 residues. Germline V gene sequence: CDR1 ENHRY, CDR2 SYGVKD. Original data processing: Cell counts per sample came from amplifying reference gene primers. Clones were read by immunoSEQ multiplex PCR, and TCRdb kept only the in-frame ones, dropping some. The DNA gave D and trimming, while V, J and clone size come from that table. This repertoire shows about 260,000 clones, around 86% found once; its top ten account for roughly 4%. Specimen: peripheral blood. V and J are TRBV10-3 and TRBJ1-2, with TRBD1 as a possible D gene (6 bases). This receptor was identified in a man aged 18 to 29 with active or convalescent COVID-19. The DNA of the CDR3 is TGTGCCATCAGTTCCGGACAGACTAACGGCTACACCTTC. Translating it yields CAISSGQTNGYTF.